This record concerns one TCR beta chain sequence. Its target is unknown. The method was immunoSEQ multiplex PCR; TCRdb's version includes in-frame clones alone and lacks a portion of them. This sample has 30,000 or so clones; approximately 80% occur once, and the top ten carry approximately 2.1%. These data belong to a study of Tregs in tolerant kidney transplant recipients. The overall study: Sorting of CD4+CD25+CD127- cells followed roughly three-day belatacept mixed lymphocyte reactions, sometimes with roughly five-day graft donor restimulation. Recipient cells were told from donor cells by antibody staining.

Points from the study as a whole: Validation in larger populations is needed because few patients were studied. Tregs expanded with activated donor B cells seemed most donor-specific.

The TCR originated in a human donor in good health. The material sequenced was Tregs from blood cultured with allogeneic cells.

The chain's CDR3 is CASSPQLSTDTQYF. The CDR3 DNA sequence: TGCGCCAGCAGCCCCCAACTAAGCACAGATACGCAGTATTTT. This chain connects TRBV4-3 to TRBJ2-3; the D is unclear. This CDR3 region has 14 residues. V lost 4 bases and J 0 bases, leaving 8 bases between the germline ends. Per germline, CDR1 LGHNA and CDR2 YSLEER.